The TCR beta chain under discussion was sequenced for a study of radiotherapy plus CTLA-4 blockade in lung cancer. Study at large: Disease control reached 31%, with objective responses in approximately 17%.

With 6 bases removed from V and 5 bases from J, the gap between germline ends came to 19 bases. The CDR3 sequence is 15 residues long. Per the germline V gene, CDR1 is MNHEY and CDR2 is SVGAGI. About this clone: Its antigen remains unidentified.

Study-level results: Clones derived from tumor TCRs expanded in blood after radiotherapy plus ipilimumab.

Sequencing used immunoSEQ multiplex PCR; TCRdb keeps in-frame clones, though not all of them. The table includes under 110,000 clones, under 90% detected once. This receptor was obtained from a human donor with non-small cell lung cancer that progressed on radiotherapy plus ipilimumab. Some clones in this sample may be carry-over from other donors' samples. The J gene is TRBJ2-5, the V gene TRBV6-5; unclear D gene. Here the sequenced sample was peripheral blood, taken from a patient treated with radiotherapy plus ipilimumab. The CDR3 protein is CASSDRTPRWETQYF. CDR3 sequence (DNA): TGTGCCAGCAGCGACCGAACCCCGCGGTGGGAGACCCAGTACTTC.